This TCR beta chain was profiled in a study of T cells in tuberculosis. Sequenced by immunoSEQ multiplex PCR; TCRdb stores in-frame clones only, minus some. The data contain 88,000 or so clones, about nine tenths of them singletons. Cells were sorted from thawed PBMC rested overnight and stained with GMM-loaded CD1B tetramer, viability dye and anti-CD3. The CD1B tetramers carried C32 glucose monomycolate purified from Rhodococcus equi. Trimming at V came to 0 bases and at J to 2 bases, leaving 6 bases not matched to a gene. The length of the CDR3 is 16 residues. Germline-derived CDR1 and CDR2 are SQVTM and ANQGSEA.

This TCR derives from an adult woman with latent tuberculosis. Sample: CD1b-GMM tetramer-negative cells sorted from PBMCs. The chain employs TRBV29-1 and TRBJ2-3; 9 nucleotides align to TRBD2. The CDR3 nucleotides read TGCAGCGTTGAAGATGGACTAGCGCGCTACACAGATACGCAGTATTTT. Translating gives CSVEDGLARYTDTQYF.